This passage covers 4 T cell receptor beta chains from one sample sequenced in a study of T cell changes during pregnancy in multiple sclerosis. Sequenced by immunoSEQ multiplex PCR; TCRdb stores in-frame clones only, minus some. In the table there are 50,000 to 55,000 clones, roughly 92% of which are singletons. Specimen: CD4+ T cells from peripheral blood mononuclear cells, collected after pregnancy. These receptors were obtained from a female donor with multiple sclerosis, enrolled in a pregnancy study.

The gene calls are TRBV28 and TRBJ2-7; unclear D gene. CDR1 MDHEN and CDR2 SYDVKM come from the germline V gene. The V gene lost 10 bases and the J gene lost 3 bases, with 7 bases spanning the gap. This CDR3 has 10 amino acids. CDR3 loop: CATAGYEQYF. For the CDR3, the DNA is TGTGCCACCGCCGGCTACGAGCAGTACTTC.

The chain employs TRBV6-5 and TRBJ2-5; D is unclear. Germline V lookup: CDR1 MNHEY, CDR2 SVGAGI. CDR3 length equals 13 residues. V dropped 6 bases and J dropped 4 bases, with 12 bases sitting between them. Written as DNA, the CDR3 is TGTGCCAGCAGACCCACTTCGTCAGAGACCCAGTACTTC. It yields the protein CASRPTSSETQYF.

This CDR3 is CASSVTGGKRETQYF. In DNA, the CDR3 is TGTGCCAGCAGCGTAACTGGGGGGAAGAGAGAGACCCAGTACTTC. The chain recombines TRBV9 with TRBJ2-5; D is possibly TRBD2 (6 bases). Between the trimmed V and J ends, which lost 1 base and 4 bases, there was a span of 14 bases. This CDR3 is built from 15 residues. CDR1 is SGDLS, CDR2 YYNGEE, per germline.

This clone was counted a few times. The chain has TRBV11-3 and TRBJ1-5, with D perhaps TRBD1 (5 bases). The CDR3 consists of 13 residues. Deletions cut 6 bases from V and 8 bases from J, with 14 bases between. Germline assignment: CDR1 SGHNT and CDR2 YENEEA. This CDR3 is CASRPRGTKPQHF. DNA of the CDR3: TGTGCCAGCAGGCCTAGGGGTACGAAGCCCCAGCATTTT.